Listed here are 23 T cell receptor beta chains from one sample, sequenced in a study of blood T cell repertoires in COVID-19. Only in-frame clones appear in the TCRdb table, and some are missing; sequencing was by immunoSEQ multiplex PCR. This table has 230,000 or so clones, 84% appearing once. What was sequenced was peripheral blood. These receptors were taken from a man in his fifties with active or convalescent COVID-19.

V is TRBV7-6 and J is TRBJ2-2, with 11 bases that match TRBD2. Germline CDR1 SGHVS, CDR2 FNYEAQ. Trimming cost V 4 bases and J 5 bases; bases outside gene matches: 3. There are 15 residues in the CDR3. The CDR3 loop reads CASSSLAGGTGELFF. In DNA, the CDR3 is TGTGCCAGCAGCTCCCTAGCGGGGGGAACCGGGGAGCTGTTTTTT.

This chain links TRBV5-4 with TRBJ2-7, with TRBD1 as a possible D gene (6 bases). Looked up from germline, CDR1 is SGHNT and CDR2 is YYREEE (reference sequence). Trimming took off 3 bases at V and 1 base at J, with 11 bases between the two ends. This CDR3 spans 14 amino acids. DNA of the CDR3: TGTGCCAGCAGCTCCGGGACACAATCCTACGAGCAGTACTTC. Translating it yields CASSSGTQSYEQYF.

The rearrangement links TRBV9 to TRBJ1-3, with D perhaps TRBD1 (6 bases). Germline CDR1 and CDR2: SGDLS and YYNGEE. The CDR3 length is 16 residues. V was shortened by 4 bases and J by 2 bases, with 16 bases between the two germline ends. CDR3: CASSPRAGATGNTIYF. The CDR3 DNA reads TGTGCCAGCAGCCCCAGGGCGGGGGCAACTGGAAACACCATATATTTT.

The chain employs TRBV3-1 (or the pseudogene TRBV3-2) and TRBJ2-7, with a tentative D call TRBD2 (5 bases). The CDR3 extends over 14 amino acids. Trimming removed 8 bases from V and 0 bases from J, with 14 bases in between. The V gene's germline CDR1 is LGHDT and CDR2 YNNKEL (reference sequence). CDR3 amino acids: CASGREGSSYEQYF. CDR3 DNA sequence: TGTGCCAGCGGCCGAGAGGGCAGCTCCTACGAGCAGTACTTC.

The V call is TRBV5-1, the J call TRBJ2-3; tentatively, D is TRBD2 (5 bases). Per the germline V gene, CDR1 is SGHRS and CDR2 is YFSETQ. The CDR3 extends over 14 amino acids. V was trimmed by 7 bases and J by 2 bases, leaving 14 bases between them. DNA for the CDR3: TGCGCCAGCTCGCTACCGGACTCCACAGATACGCAGTATTTT. This encodes CASSLPDSTDTQYF.

This rearrangement joins TRBV30 to TRBJ2-7; TRBD1 agrees at 10 bases. The ends lost 4 bases at V and 4 bases at J; junction bases unmatched: 4. The CDR3 is 13 residues long. The germline V gene encodes CDR1 GTSNPN and CDR2 SVGIG (reference sequence). The CDR3 is CAWTGDRGYEQYF. DNA of the CDR3: TGTGCCTGGACGGGGGACAGGGGATACGAGCAGTACTTC.

The V call is TRBV5-1, the J call TRBJ2-2; 8 nucleotides align to TRBD2. The J segment lost 5 bases and the V segment lost 0 bases, leaving 0 bases of the junction unmatched. The CDR3 runs 14 residues. Germline CDR1 is SGHRS and CDR2 is YFSETQ. The CDR3 loop reads CASSLVAGTGELFF. CDR3 coding DNA: TGCGCCAGCAGCTTGGTAGCGGGGACCGGGGAGCTGTTTTTT.

This chain links TRBV9 with TRBJ1-1, with 8 bases that match TRBD1. Germline V CDR1 and CDR2: SGDLS, YYNGEE. This CDR3 is built from 15 residues. V trimming: 0 bases; J trimming: 6 bases; junction bases outside the gene matches: 7. The CDR3 here is CASSVGWQGASEAFF. In nucleotides, the CDR3 is TGTGCCAGCAGCGTAGGATGGCAGGGGGCCTCTGAAGCTTTCTTT.

This sequence joins TRBV19 and TRBJ1-5; D not resolved. Germline V CDR1 and CDR2: LNHDA, SQIVND (reference sequence). With 1 base removed from V and 2 bases from J, the gap between germline ends came to 12 bases. The CDR3 runs to 16 residues. The CDR3 DNA reads TGTGCCAGTAGTATAGTGGGGATCGGGGGCAATCAGCCCCAGCATTTT. It encodes CASSIVGIGGNQPQHF.

The V and J genes are TRBV28 and TRBJ2-1, with D possibly being TRBD2 (7 bases). The CDR3 is 15 amino acids. The V end was cut by 1 base, the J end by 7 bases, with 14 bases between. Germline CDR1 and CDR2: MDHEN and SYDVKM. CDR3 region: CASSLSLGGPNEQFF. The DNA of the CDR3 is TGTGCCAGCAGTTTATCCCTCGGGGGGCCAAATGAGCAGTTCTTC.

The chain employs TRBV6-2 or TRBV6-3 and TRBJ2-6, with D unresolved. The CDR3 spans 15 residues. The germline V gene encodes CDR1 MNHEY and CDR2 SVGEGT. Trimming took off 5 bases at V and 4 bases at J, with 12 bases between the two ends. In nucleotides, the CDR3 is TGTGCCAGCAGTCCGACTCTGCCAGGGGCCAACGTCCTGACTTTC. Translating gives CASSPTLPGANVLTF.

CDR3 in DNA: TGTGCCAGCAGCCCCGACAGGTTTGGTTCACCCCTCCACTTT. The encoded protein is CASSPDRFGSPLHF. The chain uses TRBV7-9 and TRBJ1-6; D possibly corresponds to TRBD1 (6 bases). The germline gives CDR1 SEHNR, CDR2 FQNEAQ (reference sequence). The CDR3 runs 14 residues. The V end lost 5 bases, the J end lost 9 bases, and 14 bases lay between the germline ends. The complete variable domain, with remaining parts taken from reference TRBV7-9 and TRBJ1-6, reads DTGVSQNPRHKITKRGQNVTFRCDPISEHNRLYWYRQTLGQGPEFLTYFQNEAQLEKSRLLSDRFSAERPKGSFSTLEIQRTEQGDSAMYLCASSPDRFGSPLHFGNGTRLTVT.

This clone was seen a single time. The chain combines TRBV6-5 with TRBJ1-6, with D unclear. CDR3 size: 15 residues. V was shortened by 5 bases and J by 7 bases, with 15 bases between the two germline ends. Germline V lookup: CDR1 MNHEY, CDR2 SVGAGI. The CDR3 reads CASSPLWTGNSPLHF. The CDR3 coding sequence is TGTGCCAGCAGTCCGCTATGGACGGGAAATTCACCCCTCCACTTT.

This clone has just a few counts. The chain couples TRBV19 to TRBJ2-7; 10 bases are a match to TRBD1. Germline loops: CDR1 LNHDA, CDR2 SQIVND (reference sequence). With V trimmed by 10 bases and J by 5 bases, 11 bases remained unmatched. This CDR3 comprises 14 residues. The CDR3 DNA is TGTGCCACCGCGATGGACAGGGGGTCTGACGAGCAGTACTTC. Its protein product is CATAMDRGSDEQYF.

V and J are TRBV7-9 and TRBJ1-1; D not certain. The CDR3 contains 15 residues. Trimming left V 5 bases short and J 0 bases short, with 13 bases between. Germline loops: CDR1 SEHNR, CDR2 FQNEAQ (reference sequence). The CDR3 spells CASSQTQAMNTEAFF. The CDR3 coding sequence is TGTGCCAGCAGCCAGACCCAGGCCATGAACACTGAAGCTTTCTTT.

The chain has TRBV18 and TRBJ2-3; a possible D gene is TRBD1 (5 bases). The germline V and J ends were trimmed by 3 bases and 0 bases, with 7 bases remaining between them. CDR3 size: 14 residues. Germline CDR1 is KGHSH and CDR2 is LQKENI. CDR3 loop: CASSPRQSTDTQYF. The DNA of the CDR3 is TGTGCCAGCTCACCCCGACAGAGCACAGATACGCAGTATTTT.

The rearrangement joins TRBV18 to TRBJ1-1; D ambiguous. CDR3 size: 13 residues. The ends were cut back, 1 base at V and 4 bases at J, with 7 bases in the middle. Per germline, CDR1 KGHSH and CDR2 LQKENI. This CDR3 reads CASSPRATTEAFF. CDR3 in DNA: TGTGCCAGCTCACCACGGGCCACCACTGAAGCTTTCTTT.

The V and J genes are TRBV7-2 and TRBJ2-5; 8 nucleotides align to TRBD2. Germline values: CDR1 SGHTA, CDR2 FQGNSA. The V segment lost 3 bases and the J segment 4 bases; nucleotides outside the gene matches: 4. The length of the CDR3 is 14 residues. The DNA for the CDR3 is TGTGCCAGCAGCTTCCGGGGGGGCGGAGAGACCCAGTACTTC. It codes for CASSFRGGGETQYF.

V and J are TRBV21-1 and TRBJ1-2. TRBV21-1 is reported as a pseudogene. The CDR3 consists of 15 residues. The CDR3 DNA sequence: TGTGCCAGCAGCAAAGGGCCCGGGAAGCTCTATGGCTACACCTTC. It yields the protein CASSKGPGKLYGYTF.

The chain joins TRBV5-5 to TRBJ2-3; 12 nucleotides line up with TRBD2. V lost 3 bases and J lost 3; bases outside the gene matches: 5. The CDR3 sequence is 16 residues long. CDR1 is SGHKS and CDR2 is YYEKEE in the germline V gene (reference sequence). The CDR3 DNA reads as TGTGCCAGCAGCTCCCTGACTAGCGGGGGAACAGATACGCAGTATTTT. Translated: CASSSLTSGGTDTQYF.

This chain joins TRBV7-9 and TRBJ1-1, with 10 nucleotides matching TRBD1. The V gene's germline CDR1 is SEHNR and CDR2 FQNEAQ (reference sequence). The V segment lost 4 bases and the J segment 4 bases; nucleotides outside the gene matches: 15. This CDR3 has 18 amino acids. CDR3 residues: CASSSGHGTGEWSTEAFF. The CDR3 DNA reads TGTGCCAGCAGCTCAGGCCACGGGACAGGGGAATGGAGCACTGAAGCTTTCTTT.

Written as DNA, the CDR3 is TGTGCCAGCAGCCAAGATCTGGGACAGGGAAGCGGCTACACCTTC. Amino acids: CASSQDLGQGSGYTF. This sequence joins TRBV3-1 (or the pseudogene TRBV3-2) and TRBJ1-2; TRBD1 matches at 9 bases. The germline CDR1 and CDR2 sequences are LGHDT and YNNKEL (reference sequence). The CDR3 contains 15 residues. With V trimmed by 0 bases and J by 8 bases, 7 bases remained unmatched.

The genes are TRBV5-1 and TRBJ2-7, with D possibly being TRBD1 (6 bases). V was cut by 4 bases and J by 2 bases, with 22 bases left in between. The length of the CDR3 is 17 residues. Per the germline V gene, CDR1 is SGHRS and CDR2 is YFSETQ. The CDR3 DNA reads TGCGCCAGCAGCCCGGTTACAGGGAGCTCGTTCCCCTACGAGCAGTACTTC. It codes for CASSPVTGSSFPYEQYF. The whole variable domain, remainder taken from reference TRBV5-1 and TRBJ2-7, is KAGVTQTPRYLIKTRGQQVTLSCSPISGHRSVSWYQQTPGQGLQFLFEYFSETQRNKGNFPGRFSGRQFSNSRSEMNVSTLELGDSALYLCASSPVTGSSFPYEQYFGPGTRLTVT.